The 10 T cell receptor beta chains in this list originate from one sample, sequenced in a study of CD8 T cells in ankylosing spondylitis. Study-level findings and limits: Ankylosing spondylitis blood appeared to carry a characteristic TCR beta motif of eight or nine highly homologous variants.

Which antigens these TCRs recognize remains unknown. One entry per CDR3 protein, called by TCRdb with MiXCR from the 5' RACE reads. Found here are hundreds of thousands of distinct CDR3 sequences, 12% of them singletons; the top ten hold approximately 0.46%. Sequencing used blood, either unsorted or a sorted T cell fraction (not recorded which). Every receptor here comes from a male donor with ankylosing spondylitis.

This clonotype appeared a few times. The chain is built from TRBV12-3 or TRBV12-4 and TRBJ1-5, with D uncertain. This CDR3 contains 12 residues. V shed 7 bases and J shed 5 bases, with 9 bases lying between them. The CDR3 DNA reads TGTGCCAGCACCGTTTCGTATCAGCCCCAGCATTTT. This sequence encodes CASTVSYQPQHF.

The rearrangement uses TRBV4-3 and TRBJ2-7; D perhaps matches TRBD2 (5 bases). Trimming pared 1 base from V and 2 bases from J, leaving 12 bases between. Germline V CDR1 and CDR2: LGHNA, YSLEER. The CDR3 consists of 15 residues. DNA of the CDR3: TGCGCCAGCAGCCAAGGACTATCAAGGACCTACGAGCAGTACTTC. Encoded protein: CASSQGLSRTYEQYF.

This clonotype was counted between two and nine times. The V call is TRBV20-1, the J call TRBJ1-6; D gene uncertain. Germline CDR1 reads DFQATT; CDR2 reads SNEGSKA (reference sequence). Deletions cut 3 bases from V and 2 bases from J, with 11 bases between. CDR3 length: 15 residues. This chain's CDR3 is CSASRANPYNSPLHF. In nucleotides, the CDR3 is TGCAGTGCTAGTAGGGCGAACCCCTATAATTCACCCCTCCACTTT.

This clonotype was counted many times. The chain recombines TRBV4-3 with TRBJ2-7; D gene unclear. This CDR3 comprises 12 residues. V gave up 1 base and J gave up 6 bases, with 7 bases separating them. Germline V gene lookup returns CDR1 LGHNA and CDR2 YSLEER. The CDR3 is CASSQGSGEQYF. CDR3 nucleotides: TGCGCCAGCAGCCAAGGGTCAGGCGAGCAGTACTTC.

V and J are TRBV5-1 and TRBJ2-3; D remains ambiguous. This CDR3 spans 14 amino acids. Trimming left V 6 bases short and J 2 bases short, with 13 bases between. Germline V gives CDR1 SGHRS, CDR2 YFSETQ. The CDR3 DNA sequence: TGCGCCAGCAACCTGGACCCCGACACAGATACGCAGTATTTT. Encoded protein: CASNLDPDTDTQYF.

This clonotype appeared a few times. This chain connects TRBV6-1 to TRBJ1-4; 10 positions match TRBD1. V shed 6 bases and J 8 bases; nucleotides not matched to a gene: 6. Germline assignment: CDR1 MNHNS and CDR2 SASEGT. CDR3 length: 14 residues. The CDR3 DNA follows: TGTGCCAGCAGCCGGACAGGGGGTCGCGAAAAACTGTTTTTT. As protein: CASSRTGGREKLFF.

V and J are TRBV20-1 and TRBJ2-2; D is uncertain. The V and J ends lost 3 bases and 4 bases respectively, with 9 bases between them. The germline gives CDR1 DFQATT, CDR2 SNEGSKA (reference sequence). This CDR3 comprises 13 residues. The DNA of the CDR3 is TGCAGTGCTAGCGTGGGTTTCACCGGGGAGCTGTTTTTT. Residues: CSASVGFTGELFF.

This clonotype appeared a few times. The CDR3 DNA sequence: TGCAGCGTTGCTCCTGTTGAGGGCATCTACGAGCAGTACTTC. Its protein is CSVAPVEGIYEQYF. The rearrangement joins TRBV29-1 to TRBJ2-7; a weak D match, TRBD2 (5 bases). This CDR3 contains 14 residues. From germline, CDR1 is SQVTM and CDR2 ANQGSEA. Trimming cost V 4 bases and J 3 bases, with 16 bases left between them.

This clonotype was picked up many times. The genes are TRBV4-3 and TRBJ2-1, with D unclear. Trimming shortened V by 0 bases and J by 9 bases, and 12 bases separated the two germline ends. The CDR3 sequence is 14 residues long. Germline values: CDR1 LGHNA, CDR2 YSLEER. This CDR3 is CASSQDPALTEQFF. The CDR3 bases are TGCGCCAGCAGCCAAGATCCGGCCCTAACTGAGCAGTTCTTC.

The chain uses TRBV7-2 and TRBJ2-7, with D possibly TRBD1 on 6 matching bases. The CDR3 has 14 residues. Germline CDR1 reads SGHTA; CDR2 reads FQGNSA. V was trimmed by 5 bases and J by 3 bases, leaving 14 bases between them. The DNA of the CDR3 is TGTGCCAGCAGCCGTTGGGGGCAGAACTACGAGCAGTACTTC. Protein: CASSRWGQNYEQYF.